The sequence of this T cell receptor beta chain was determined in a study of control samples from healthy donors and cancer patients. Produced via immunoSEQ multiplex PCR; TCRdb's table is partial and in-frame only. This sample has around 170,000 clones, with about 94% found just once. Source material: blood. The source of this sequence is a woman aged 25 to 39 in good health.

The CDR3 sequence is CASSEPGQPNYGYTF. CDR3 nucleotides: TGTGCCAGCAGTGAACCGGGACAGCCTAACTATGGCTACACCTTC. The chain recombines TRBV6-1 with TRBJ1-2; 7 nucleotides agree with TRBD1. The ends lost 2 bases at V and 0 bases at J; junction bases unmatched: 3. This CDR3 is built from 15 residues. From germline, CDR1 is MNHNS and CDR2 SASEGT.